This T cell receptor (beta chain) stems from a study of a mutant IDH1 vaccine in newly diagnosed glioma. Notes on this clone: No antigen is known for it.

CDR3 length: 13 residues. The V end lost 3 bases, the J end lost 5 bases, and 8 bases lay between the germline ends. Germline V CDR1 and CDR2: MNHNS, SASEGT. Sample time point: week 35, safety follow-up. Each vaccine dose was 300 ug of mutant IDH1 20-mer peptide, with topical imiquimod. Profiled with immunoSEQ multiplex PCR; TCRdb holds only in-frame clones, not every one. The sample includes about 54,000 clones, 70% to 90% of them seen just once. The J gene is TRBJ1-5, the V gene TRBV6-1; D is unclear. The specimen comprised PBMCs, sampled from a glioma patient whose treatment included an IDH1 peptide vaccine. The source of this sequence is a man in his forties with glioma. The CDR3 protein is CASSDLAYQPQHF. In nucleotides, the CDR3 is TGTGCCAGCAGTGATCTCGCTTATCAGCCCCAGCATTTT.